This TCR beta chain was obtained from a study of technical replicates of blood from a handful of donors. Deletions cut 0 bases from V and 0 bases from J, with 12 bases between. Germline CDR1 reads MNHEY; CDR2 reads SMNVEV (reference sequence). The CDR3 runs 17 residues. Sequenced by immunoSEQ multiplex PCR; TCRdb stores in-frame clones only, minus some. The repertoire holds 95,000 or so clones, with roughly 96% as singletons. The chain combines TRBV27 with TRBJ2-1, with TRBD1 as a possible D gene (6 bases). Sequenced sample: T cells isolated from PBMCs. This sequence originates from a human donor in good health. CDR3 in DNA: TGTGCCAGCAGTTTATCGGGGCGGACAGTCTCCTACAATGAGCAGTTCTTC. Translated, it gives CASSLSGRTVSYNEQFF.